This T cell receptor (beta chain) was obtained from a study of identical twins. This clonotype came up many times. Its antigen is currently unknown. General study results and limits: Weaker excess twin sharing was observed in beta out-of-frame sequences. Researchers caution that invariant MAIT and iNKT cells could partly confound zero-insertion analyses.

Germline trimming cut 6 bases from V and 12 bases from J; bases unmatched to any gene: 8. CDR1 and CDR2 from the germline V gene are SQVTM and ANQGSEA. CDR3 length equals 11 residues. MiXCR, run by TCRdb on the 5' RACE reads, gives a single entry per CDR3 protein. The sample shows more than 200,000 distinct CDR3 sequences, roughly 9.4% of them seen only once. The sequencing input was memory (CD45RO+) T cells sorted from blood. The origin of this receptor is a woman under 30 in good health. The chain couples TRBV29-1 to TRBJ2-1, with 7 bases that match TRBD2. The CDR3 loop is CSVRAGTTQFF. CDR3 sequence (DNA): TGCAGCGTCCGCGCGGGGACTACGCAGTTCTTC.